This TCR beta chain originates from a study of blood T cell repertoires in COVID-19. About the research overall: COVID-19 samples, acute and convalescent, were from the United States, Italy and Spain. Nucleic acid was either cDNA or gDNA, and it came from T cells, B-cell-depleted T cells, or PBMCs.

Original processing methods: Amplifying reference gene primers gave estimates of nucleated cell counts. The repertoire was sequenced with immunoSEQ multiplex PCR; TCRdb's copy has only in-frame clones and lacks some. The DNA gave D and trimming, while V, J and clone size come from that table. The sample has 300,000 or so clones; around 84% are singletons. Trimming cost V 6 bases and J 3 bases; bases outside gene matches: 6. The CDR3 consists of 14 residues. Per germline, CDR1 MDHEN and CDR2 SYDVKM. The specimen was peripheral blood. This clonotype originated in a man aged 65 to 85 with acute or convalescent COVID-19. This rearrangement joins TRBV28 to TRBJ1-2, with 8 nucleotides matching TRBD1. CDR3 protein: CASRIPTGDYGYTF. CDR3 DNA: TGTGCCAGCAGGATTCCGACAGGGGACTATGGCTACACCTTC.